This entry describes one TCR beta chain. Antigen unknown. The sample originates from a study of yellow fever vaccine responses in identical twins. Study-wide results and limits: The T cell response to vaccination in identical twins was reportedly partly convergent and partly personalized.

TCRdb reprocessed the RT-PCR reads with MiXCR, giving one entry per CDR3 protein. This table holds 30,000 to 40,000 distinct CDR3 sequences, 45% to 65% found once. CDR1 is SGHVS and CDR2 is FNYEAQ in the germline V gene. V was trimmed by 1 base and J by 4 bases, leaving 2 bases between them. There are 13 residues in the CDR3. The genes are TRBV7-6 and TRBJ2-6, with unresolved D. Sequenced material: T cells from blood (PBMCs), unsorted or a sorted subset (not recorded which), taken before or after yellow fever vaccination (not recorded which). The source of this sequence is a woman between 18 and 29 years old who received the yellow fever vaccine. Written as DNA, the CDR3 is TGTGCCAGCAGCTTAGGCGGGGCCAACGTCCTGACTTTC. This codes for CASSLGGANVLTF.